The entry that follows covers one T cell receptor (beta chain) sequence. Unique molecular identifiers were incorporated during preparation of the TCRbeta library. One entry per CDR3 protein, called by TCRdb with MiXCR from the PCR reads. The data contain just over 200,000 distinct CDR3 sequences, roughly 8.3% of them seen just once; the ten biggest clones take up roughly a third. V lost 2 bases and J lost 8, with 15 bases in between. CDR3 size: 14 residues. The germline V gene has CDR1 SEHNR and CDR2 FQNEAQ (reference sequence). This entry belongs to a study of T-cell reconstitution after alpha-beta-depleted transplantation in children.

The sequence came from a male patient aged 2-9 years who had a stem cell transplant for acute myeloid leukemia, so the T cells may come from the graft donor. The chain is built from TRBV7-9 and TRBJ1-2; D gene unclear. This sample comprised PBMCs, mostly from graft donor cells, obtained 360 days after TCRalphabeta/CD19-depleted stem cell transplant. The CDR3 spells CASSLSAAPKGYTF. CDR3 bases: TGTGCCAGCAGCTTAAGCGCGGCTCCTAAGGGCTACACCTTC.